Shown below are 29 T cell receptor beta chains from a single sample sequenced in a study of shared clonotypes between healthy human individuals. In the naive CD8 group, cells lacked CD45RO and were positively selected for CCR7, so terminally differentiated effector memory CD45RA+ cells were left out. The repertoire was sequenced with immunoSEQ multiplex PCR; TCRdb's copy has only in-frame clones and lacks some. This sample yields some 2.1 million clones, of which over 85% are seen a single time; about 1.1% belongs to the top ten. Sequencing was done on a sample of naive CD8+ T cells sorted from blood. The receptors originated from a man aged 18 to 30 in good health.

J is TRBJ2-7 and V is TRBV4-1, with 7 bases aligning to TRBD1. With V trimmed by 0 bases and J by 3 bases, 5 bases remained unmatched. CDR1 and CDR2 from the germline V gene are MGHRA and YSYEKL. The CDR3 sequence is 15 residues long. The CDR3 DNA reads TGCGCCAGCAGCCAAGAGACAGGGAGCTACTACGAGCAGTACTTC. It translates to CASSQETGSYYEQYF.

The rearrangement joins TRBV29-1 to TRBJ2-1; the match to TRBD2 covers 8 bases. CDR1 and CDR2 from the germline V gene are SQVTM and ANQGSEA. The V gene end was trimmed by 6 bases and the J gene end by 4 bases; junction bases not matched to a gene: 8. CDR3 size: 14 residues. The CDR3 sequence: CSVLGGGPYNEQFF. For the CDR3, the DNA is TGCAGCGTGCTAGGCGGGGGGCCTTACAATGAGCAGTTCTTC.

The chain links TRBV7-9 to TRBJ2-2; D gene uncertain. V lost 6 bases and J lost 2, with 13 bases in between. The CDR3 is 15 amino acids. Germline assignment: CDR1 SEHNR and CDR2 FQNEAQ (reference sequence). The CDR3 protein is CASSSWVVNTGELFF. The CDR3 region has the DNA TGTGCCAGCAGTTCTTGGGTCGTCAACACCGGGGAGCTGTTTTTT.

This clone was seen once. This rearrangement joins TRBV14 to TRBJ1-2, with 7 bases that match TRBD1. Germline V gene sequence: CDR1 SGHDN, CDR2 FVKESK. V was pared by 0 bases and J by 8 bases, with 21 bases of the junction left unmatched. The CDR3 sequence is 19 residues long. The CDR3 DNA reads as TGTGCCAGCAGCCAAGATTTAGGGGGACAGCCTACTACCAGTATCGGCTACACCTTC. Residues: CASSQDLGGQPTTSIGYTF.

This clone was seen once. CDR3 sequence (DNA): TGTGCCAGCAGCACGCAGGAGATGTCGGTGTACTTC. Its translation is CASSTQEMSVYF. The chain is built from TRBV7-9 and TRBJ2-5; D is undetermined. The CDR3 has 12 residues. Trimming left V 5 bases short and J 13 bases short, with 17 bases between. CDR1 and CDR2 from the germline V gene are SEHNR and FQNEAQ (reference sequence).

The rearrangement links TRBV2 to TRBJ1-5; 9 bases map to TRBD1. The CDR3 is made up of 13 amino acids. Losses at the gene ends were 5 bases for V and 16 bases for J; bases not matched to a gene: 12. The germline V gene has CDR1 SNHLY and CDR2 FYNNEI. The CDR3: CASSTGTGNPLHF. CDR3 DNA sequence: TGTGCCAGCAGTACCGGGACAGGGAATCCCTTACATTTT.

This chain uses TRBV19 with TRBJ1-1; unclear D gene. The CDR3 extends over 12 amino acids. Germline V gene sequence: CDR1 LNHDA, CDR2 SQIVND (reference sequence). The germline V and J ends were trimmed by 8 bases and 4 bases, with 11 bases remaining between them. This CDR3 reads CASPWGITEAFF. The CDR3 coding sequence is TGTGCCAGTCCGTGGGGTATCACTGAAGCTTTCTTT.

The table lists this clone with a few counts. This chain links TRBV4-1 with TRBJ2-1; D is unresolved. Germline CDR1 MGHRA, CDR2 YSYEKL. Trimming left V 2 bases short and J 9 bases short, with 8 bases between. The CDR3 loop spans 12 amino acids. The CDR3 coding sequence is TGCGCCAGCAGCCAATTTGCTTTTGAGCAGTTCTTC. It is translated as CASSQFAFEQFF.

The V and J genes are TRBV4-3 and TRBJ2-3; weak D call: TRBD2 (5 bases). This CDR3 has 15 amino acids. Trimming stripped 1 base from V and 7 bases from J, with 15 bases between. Germline values: CDR1 LGHNA, CDR2 YSLEER. As DNA, the CDR3 is TGCGCCAGCAGCCAAGGGGCGGGTCCGGAGAATACGCAGTATTTT. It codes for CASSQGAGPENTQYF.

This clone was counted once. The chain employs TRBV19 and TRBJ2-7, with TRBD1 matching over 7 bases. V shed 5 bases and J 5 bases; nucleotides not matched to a gene: 12. Looked up from germline, CDR1 is LNHDA and CDR2 is SQIVND (reference sequence). The CDR3 is made up of 15 amino acids. CDR3 coding DNA: TGTGCCAGTAGTTCAGGACCGGGACAGTTTGACGAGCAGTACTTC. Encoded protein: CASSSGPGQFDEQYF.

This clone was recorded once. The rearrangement joins TRBV27 to TRBJ2-7, with D perhaps matching TRBD2 (7 bases). This CDR3 spans 16 amino acids. Germline values: CDR1 MNHEY, CDR2 SMNVEV (reference sequence). V lost 4 bases, J lost 1 base, and 17 bases lay in between. The CDR3 region has the DNA TGTGCCAGCAGTTCAAGGGGGGGGAAGGGGTCCTACGAGCAGTACTTC. Its protein product is CASSSRGGKGSYEQYF.

The V call is TRBV4-1, the J call TRBJ1-5; TRBD1 is a possible D gene (5 bases). The germline CDR1 and CDR2 sequences are MGHRA and YSYEKL. The CDR3 loop spans 15 amino acids. V lost 4 bases, J lost 6 bases, and 16 bases lay in between. CDR3 in DNA: TGCGCCAGCAGCCCCTCGACCGGGGGAGGTCAGCCCCAGCATTTT. It codes for CASSPSTGGGQPQHF.

The rearrangement uses TRBV4-1 and TRBJ1-2, with 7 bases aligning to TRBD1. Per the germline V gene, CDR1 is MGHRA and CDR2 is YSYEKL. Unmatched junction bases numbered 6, after V lost 4 bases and J lost 4 bases. There are 14 residues in the CDR3. CDR3 DNA: TGCGCCAGCAGCCGGCCCGGGACAGTCTATGGCTACACCTTC. The encoded protein is CASSRPGTVYGYTF.

The rearrangement joins TRBV19 to TRBJ1-4; D might be TRBD1 (5 bases). This CDR3 is 14 amino acids long. Trimming shortened V by 5 bases and J by 7 bases, and 14 bases separated the two germline ends. CDR1 and CDR2 from the germline V gene are LNHDA and SQIVND (reference sequence). CDR3 sequence (DNA): TGTGCCAGTAGTTCGACAGAGGTGGTTGAAAAACTGTTTTTT. Translated, it gives CASSSTEVVEKLFF.

V and J are TRBV5-1 and TRBJ2-7; 7 positions agree with TRBD1. After removal of 4 bases from V and 2 bases from J, the junction contained 9 bases not matched to a gene. The germline V gene has CDR1 SGHRS and CDR2 YFSETQ. This CDR3 comprises 15 residues. The CDR3 DNA reads as TGCGCCAGCAGCCCCTGGACAGGAAGCACCTACGAGCAGTACTTC. It encodes CASSPWTGSTYEQYF.

Only one count was recorded for this clone. The chain has TRBV6-6 and TRBJ1-5; 7 bases agree with TRBD1. The CDR3 runs 14 residues. In germline, CDR1 is MNHNY, CDR2 SVGAGI (reference sequence). V shed 7 bases and J 5 bases; nucleotides not matched to a gene: 8. The CDR3 DNA reads as TGTGCCAGCACCTCGAGGGGGCCGGATCAGCCCCAGCATTTT. It yields the protein CASTSRGPDQPQHF.

CDR3 residues: CASSPLFGGDRKHTDTQYF. The CDR3 region has the DNA TGTGCCAGCAGCCCCCTCTTCGGGGGAGATCGAAAACACACAGATACGCAGTATTTT. The chain combines TRBV7-8 with TRBJ2-3; a weak D match, TRBD2 (6 bases). The germline V and J ends were trimmed by 5 bases and 2 bases, with 26 bases remaining between them. The CDR3 loop spans 19 amino acids. CDR1 SGHVS and CDR2 FQNEAQ come from the germline V gene.

This clone was seen once. CDR3 DNA sequence: TGTGCCTGGAGTGAAGGACAGGGAGAGATTGAAGCTTTCTTT. Encoded protein: CAWSEGQGEIEAFF. V is TRBV30 and J is TRBJ1-1; 8 nucleotides agree with TRBD1. Germline CDR1 and CDR2: GTSNPN and SVGIG (reference sequence). The CDR3 is made up of 14 amino acids. V was clipped by 1 base and J by 7 bases; unmatched bases: 8.

The chain recombines TRBV30 with TRBJ1-5; no firm D call. There are 15 residues in the CDR3. V lost 0 bases and J lost 7, with 16 bases in between. Germline-derived CDR1 and CDR2 are GTSNPN and SVGIG (reference sequence). CDR3 DNA: TGTGCCTGGAGTGTATTGTCCTATCGTCGCCAGCCCCAGCATTTT. Its protein is CAWSVLSYRRQPQHF.

Points on this clone: Relative to the germline gene, one junction end is altered; a read error may explain this. The same CDR3 is also encoded by other DNA sequences in this sample. The gene calls are TRBV30 and TRBJ1-5, with unresolved D. Looked up from germline, CDR1 is GTSNPN and CDR2 is SVGIG (reference sequence). The CDR3 is made up of 14 amino acids. CDR3 in amino acids: CAWGVENSNQPQHF. DNA for the CDR3: TGTGCCTGGGGTGTAGAGAATAGCAATCAGCCCCAGCATTTT.

The rearrangement joins TRBV27 to TRBJ1-5; a weak D match, TRBD1 (6 bases). The ends were cut back, 5 bases at V and 2 bases at J, with 10 bases in the middle. CDR3 length: 14 residues. CDR1 and CDR2 from the germline V gene are MNHEY and SMNVEV (reference sequence). This CDR3 is CASSLQGRNQPQHF. In DNA, the CDR3 is TGTGCCAGCAGTCTTCAGGGGCGCAATCAGCCCCAGCATTTT.

The chain joins TRBV28 to TRBJ2-7; maybe TRBD1 (6 bases). The CDR3 extends over 14 amino acids. Germline CDR1 is MDHEN and CDR2 is SYDVKM. V lost 3 bases and J lost 2, with 11 bases in between. The CDR3: CASSFNRAAYEQYF. In DNA, the CDR3 is TGTGCCAGCAGTTTCAACAGGGCTGCCTACGAGCAGTACTTC.

The chain has TRBV27 and TRBJ1-2; D call uncertain. V was trimmed by 5 bases and J by 6 bases, leaving 22 bases between them. The CDR3 totals 16 residues. The V gene's germline CDR1 is MNHEY and CDR2 SMNVEV (reference sequence). This CDR3 is CASSPGLTFGFNGYTF. The CDR3 region has the DNA TGTGCCAGCAGTCCCGGCCTGACCTTCGGCTTTAATGGCTACACCTTC.

This chain connects TRBV2 to TRBJ1-5, with 7 bases identical to TRBD1. The junction had 16 bases not matched to a gene; V was cut back by 8 bases and J by 0 bases. The CDR3 spans 18 residues. CDR1 SNHLY and CDR2 FYNNEI come from the germline V gene. This CDR3 is CASATDFLTGVSNQPQHF. The CDR3 DNA follows: TGTGCCAGCGCCACAGATTTTTTAACAGGGGTTAGCAATCAGCCCCAGCATTTT.

A single count supports this clone. The V and J genes are TRBV6-5 and TRBJ1-6; no reliable D call. The CDR3 totals 15 residues. Trimming stripped 0 bases from V and 10 bases from J, with 13 bases between. Germline values: CDR1 MNHEY, CDR2 SVGAGI. The CDR3: CASSYSWPLESPLHF. Written as DNA, the CDR3 is TGTGCCAGCAGTTACTCGTGGCCCCTAGAGTCACCCCTCCACTTT.

The chain is built from TRBV5-6 and TRBJ2-7; 9 bases are a match to TRBD1. The V gene end was trimmed by 0 bases and the J gene end by 1 base; junction bases not matched to a gene: 2. The germline V gene encodes CDR1 SGHDT and CDR2 YYEEEE. This CDR3 is built from 15 residues. CDR3 protein: CASSLVGQGSYEQYF. The CDR3 DNA sequence: TGTGCCAGCAGCTTGGTAGGACAGGGGTCCTACGAGCAGTACTTC.

V usage is TRBV7-6 and J usage is TRBJ2-6; maybe TRBD1 (6 bases). V lost 3 bases to trimming and J lost 1 base, with 13 bases between them. Germline-derived CDR1 and CDR2 are SGHVS and FNYEAQ. The CDR3 sequence is 17 residues long. CDR3 region: CASSLDSIGSGANVLTF. The CDR3, as DNA: TGTGCCAGCAGCTTGGACAGCATTGGGTCTGGGGCCAACGTCCTGACTTTC.

The J gene is TRBJ2-7, the V gene TRBV10-3; maybe TRBD2 (6 bases). The germline V and J ends were trimmed by 10 bases and 3 bases, with 13 bases remaining between them. This CDR3 is 12 amino acids long. The germline CDR1 and CDR2 sequences are ENHRY and SYGVKD. CDR3 nucleotide sequence: TGTGCCACGGAGGGGATTCTCTACGAGCAGTACTTC. Translation gives CATEGILYEQYF.

This rearrangement joins TRBV6-1 to TRBJ1-2; weak D call: TRBD1 (6 bases). The CDR3 totals 13 residues. V was shortened by 1 base and J by 5 bases, with 8 bases between the two germline ends. In germline, CDR1 is MNHNS, CDR2 SASEGT. The CDR3: CASSEGGQYGYTF. CDR3 nucleotide sequence: TGTGCCAGCAGTGAAGGGGGACAATATGGCTACACCTTC.